This T cell receptor beta chain was identified during a study of cytomegalovirus exposure and HLA in healthy donors. The donors formed part of the approximately 130-subject validation cohort, distinct from the approximately 670-subject first cohort. Study observations and caveats: Listed as cytomegalovirus-associated were more than 150 TCR beta chains. The dataset shows that most TCR sequences were rare, while some public TCRs occurred in many donors. Subsequent analysis showed first-cohort TCR clusters tending to co-occur in 95 to 150 validation repertoires.

Assay used: immunoSEQ multiplex PCR; TCRdb lists only in-frame clones, some missing. The sample holds about 120,000 clones, roughly 87% seen once. The CDR3 extends over 16 amino acids. Notes on this clone: Its target is unknown.

V usage is TRBV21-1 and J usage is TRBJ1-2; the D call TRBD1 from the table was never checked on the DNA. TRBV21-1 is a pseudogene locus. The sequenced sample consisted of PBMCs. The receptor was derived from a woman aged 18 to 35 in good health and CMV-seronegative. The CDR3 DNA is TGTGCCAGCAGCAAATTACACCGACAGGGAAACTATGGCTACACCTTC. It encodes CASSKLHRQGNYGYTF.